Following are 21 T cell receptor beta chains from one sample sequenced in a study of control samples from healthy donors and cancer patients. Sequenced by immunoSEQ multiplex PCR; TCRdb stores in-frame clones only, minus some. The sample has 130,000 or so clones, 94% seen once. The source material was blood. Receptor source: a man aged 35 to 55 in good health.

This sequence joins TRBV5-6 and TRBJ1-6, with 12 bases that match TRBD1. The length of the CDR3 is 19 residues. Germline CDR1 SGHDT, CDR2 YYEEEE. V gave up 0 bases and J gave up 0 bases; unmatched junction bases: 4. The chain's CDR3 is CASSLGDRGRPSYNSPLHF. In nucleotides, the CDR3 is TGTGCCAGCAGCTTGGGGGACAGGGGGCGCCCCTCCTATAATTCACCCCTCCACTTT.

This clone was counted a single time. The chain combines TRBV9 with TRBJ1-4, with TRBD1 as a possible D gene (6 bases). The germline CDR1 and CDR2 sequences are SGDLS and YYNGEE. This CDR3 spans 15 amino acids. V lost 0 bases to trimming and J lost 8 bases, with 14 bases between them. This CDR3 reads CASSVEGGSEEKLFF. The CDR3 DNA follows: TGTGCCAGCAGCGTAGAAGGGGGTTCTGAGGAAAAACTGTTTTTT.

V and J are TRBV28 and TRBJ2-7; D may be TRBD1 (5 bases). The V end was cut by 6 bases, the J end by 6 bases, with 18 bases between. Per the germline V gene, CDR1 is MDHEN and CDR2 is SYDVKM. The CDR3 totals 14 residues. The CDR3 nucleotides are TGTGCCAGCAGATCTACGCCCGCAGGGCCCGAGCAGTACTTC. Residues: CASRSTPAGPEQYF.

As for this clone: At the DNA level, this CDR3 is encoded by other sequences in the same sample as well. This chain connects TRBV7-9 to TRBJ1-1, with D perhaps matching TRBD1 (5 bases). CDR1 and CDR2 from the germline V gene are SEHNR and FQNEAQ (reference sequence). Trimming removed 1 base at V and 0 bases at J, with 6 bases between. The CDR3 contains 14 residues. The CDR3 DNA is TGTGCCAGCAGCTTAGGGGGCGTGAACACTGAAGCTTTCTTT. It translates to CASSLGGVNTEAFF.

V is TRBV4-1 and J is TRBJ1-2; 8 nucleotides agree with TRBD1. CDR3 length equals 13 residues. The junction had 1 base not matched to a gene; V was cut back by 2 bases and J by 5 bases. CDR1 and CDR2 (germline): MGHRA, YSYEKL. The DNA for the CDR3 is TGCGCCAGCAGCCAAACAGGGGGATATGGCTACACCTTC. It yields the protein CASSQTGGYGYTF.

The V call is TRBV29-1, the J call TRBJ1-2; D is undetermined. The CDR3 is made up of 11 amino acids. CDR1 SQVTM and CDR2 ANQGSEA come from the germline V gene. V shed 7 bases and J shed 5 bases, with 11 bases lying between them. The CDR3 loop reads CSGRGSYGYTF. Written as DNA, the CDR3 is TGCAGCGGGCGGGGTAGTTATGGCTACACCTTC.

The rearrangement links TRBV2 to TRBJ1-5; no clear D gene. Germline V lookup: CDR1 SNHLY, CDR2 FYNNEI. The ends were cut back, 0 bases at V and 6 bases at J, with 9 bases in the middle. The CDR3 spans 14 residues. CDR3 sequence reads: CASSEAGGRQPQHF. In DNA form, the CDR3 reads TGTGCCAGCAGTGAAGCGGGCGGTCGTCAGCCCCAGCATTTT.

The CDR3 bases are TGTGCCAGCAGCCACCGGACAGGAACTAACTATGGCTACACCTTC. It yields the protein CASSHRTGTNYGYTF. This chain links TRBV14 with TRBJ1-2; 7 positions agree with TRBD1. CDR3 length: 15 amino acids. Losses at the gene ends were 3 bases for V and 0 bases for J; bases not matched to a gene: 4. Germline V gene lookup returns CDR1 SGHDN and CDR2 FVKESK.

The chain carries TRBV6-5 and TRBJ1-1; unclear D gene. The V and J ends lost 2 bases and 1 base respectively, with 8 bases between them. This CDR3 has 14 residues. Germline V gives CDR1 MNHEY, CDR2 SVGAGI. The CDR3 sequence is CASSYRSTNTEAFF. CDR3 DNA: TGTGCCAGCAGTTACCGCAGTACGAACACTGAAGCTTTCTTT.

This chain joins TRBV27 and TRBJ2-7; 12 bases match TRBD2. The V and J ends lost 8 bases and 5 bases, in that order; junction bases with no gene match: 10. The CDR3 consists of 15 residues. The germline CDR1 and CDR2 sequences are MNHEY and SMNVEV (reference sequence). The CDR3 region has the DNA TGTGCCAGCGGAGGACTAGCGGGGTCGTTCAACGAGCAGTACTTC. It translates to CASGGLAGSFNEQYF.

This chain uses TRBV2 with TRBJ1-1; possibly TRBD1 for D (5 bases). This CDR3 is 11 amino acids long. The germline CDR1 and CDR2 sequences are SNHLY and FYNNEI. Trimming removed 7 bases from V and 11 bases from J, with 14 bases in between. Here the CDR3 DNA reads TGTGCCAGCACCCAAACAGGAGAGGCTTTCTTT. Protein sequence: CASTQTGEAFF.

The V call is TRBV28, the J call TRBJ2-5; 9 nucleotides line up with TRBD2. Germline V gives CDR1 MDHEN, CDR2 SYDVKM. V was pared by 3 bases and J by 5 bases, with 4 bases of the junction left unmatched. CDR3 length: 14 amino acids. The CDR3 sequence: CASSFAGGPETQYF. The CDR3 DNA reads TGTGCCAGCAGTTTTGCGGGGGGGCCGGAGACCCAGTACTTC.

This chain connects TRBV28 to TRBJ2-1; TRBD1 aligns across 8 bases. The V gene end was trimmed by 0 bases and the J gene end by 5 bases; junction bases not matched to a gene: 9. Germline loops: CDR1 MDHEN, CDR2 SYDVKM. This CDR3 spans 17 amino acids. DNA of the CDR3: TGTGCCAGCAGTTTATGGGGCCTCAGACAGGGGAACAATGAGCAGTTCTTC. Protein sequence: CASSLWGLRQGNNEQFF.

Notes on this clone: Other DNA sequences within the sample encode an identical CDR3. The rearrangement uses TRBV6-5 and TRBJ1-1, with D unresolved. The CDR3 is made up of 12 amino acids. Germline V CDR1 and CDR2: MNHEY, SVGAGI. V shed 8 bases and J shed 4 bases, with 11 bases lying between them. The CDR3 nucleotides are TGTGCCAGCTCGAGGGAGGGCACTGAAGCTTTCTTT. Protein sequence: CASSREGTEAFF.

This clone is a singleton in its sample. This rearrangement joins TRBV14 to TRBJ2-7; 7 bases are a match to TRBD2. This CDR3 is built from 15 residues. The junction had 11 bases not matched to a gene; V was cut back by 4 bases and J by 5 bases. Germline V gives CDR1 SGHDN, CDR2 FVKESK. The DNA of the CDR3 is TGTGCCAGCAGCCTAACGAATAGCGGGCGCCACGAGCAGTACTTC. Translation gives CASSLTNSGRHEQYF.

The chain is built from TRBV27 and TRBJ2-5; TRBD1 agrees at 7 bases. CDR3 length equals 15 residues. Germline-derived CDR1 and CDR2 are MNHEY and SMNVEV (reference sequence). Losses at the gene ends were 2 bases for V and 1 base for J; bases not matched to a gene: 4. The CDR3 DNA reads as TGTGCCAGCAGTTTACGCCGACAGGGCCAAGAGACCCAGTACTTC. Translated: CASSLRRQGQETQYF.

The chain carries TRBV2 and TRBJ2-2; tentative D call: TRBD1 (5 bases). The CDR3 loop spans 14 amino acids. Trimming shortened V by 3 bases and J by 7 bases, and 12 bases separated the two germline ends. CDR1 SNHLY and CDR2 FYNNEI come from the germline V gene. The CDR3 region has the DNA TGTGCCAGCAGTGAGGTCCAGGGCAGCGGGGAGCTGTTTTTT. As protein: CASSEVQGSGELFF. The complete variable domain, with remaining parts taken from reference TRBV2 and TRBJ2-2, reads EPEVTQTPSHQVTQMGQEVILRCVPISNHLYFYWYRQILGQKVEFLVSFYNNEISEKSEIFDDQFSVERPDGSNFTLKIRSTKLEDSAMYFCASSEVQGSGELFFGEGSRLTVL.

On this clone itself: The same CDR3 arises from other DNA sequences in this sample as well. The V and J genes are TRBV5-6 and TRBJ2-7; 11 bases are a match to TRBD2. Germline V lookup: CDR1 SGHDT, CDR2 YYEEEE. This CDR3 region has 15 residues. J gave up 0 bases and V 2 bases, and 1 base lay outside the gene matches. Here the CDR3 DNA reads TGTGCCAGCAGCTTCGGGACTAGCGGCTCCTACGAGCAGTACTTC. This translates into CASSFGTSGSYEQYF.

The gene calls are TRBV5-6 and TRBJ1-1; no clear D gene. In germline, CDR1 is SGHDT, CDR2 YYEEEE. V shed 4 bases and J shed 1 base, with 20 bases lying between them. This CDR3 has 17 residues. CDR3 loop: CASSVARRVLPNTEAFF. CDR3 nucleotide sequence: TGTGCCAGCAGCGTTGCACGAAGGGTACTCCCGAACACTGAAGCTTTCTTT. Complete variable domain (other parts from reference TRBV5-6 and TRBJ1-1): DAGVTQSPTHLIKTRGQQVTLRCSPKSGHDTVSWYQQALGQGPQFIFQYYEEEERQRGNFPDRFSGHQFPNYSSELNVNALLLGDSALYLCASSVARRVLPNTEAFFGQGTRLTVV.

This clone was seen a single time. The junction and the germline gene differ at one end; a read error may be behind it. The genes are TRBV2 and TRBJ2-7, with D perhaps matching TRBD1 (5 bases). The J call may be in error: the DNA end matches TRBJ2-5 better. The CDR3 consists of 10 residues. CDR1 and CDR2 from the germline V gene are SNHLY and FYNNEI. The CDR3 loop is CAISQGTQYF. The DNA for the CDR3 is TGTGCCATCAGTCAGGGGACCCAGTACTTC.

The rearrangement uses TRBV24-1 and TRBJ2-5; D gene uncertain. Germline CDR1 and CDR2: KGHDR and SFDVKD. With 5 bases removed from V and 2 bases from J, the gap between germline ends came to 8 bases. This CDR3 has 13 amino acids. The CDR3 here is CATSGPLQETQYF. As DNA, the CDR3 is TGTGCCACCAGTGGGCCTTTACAAGAGACCCAGTACTTC.